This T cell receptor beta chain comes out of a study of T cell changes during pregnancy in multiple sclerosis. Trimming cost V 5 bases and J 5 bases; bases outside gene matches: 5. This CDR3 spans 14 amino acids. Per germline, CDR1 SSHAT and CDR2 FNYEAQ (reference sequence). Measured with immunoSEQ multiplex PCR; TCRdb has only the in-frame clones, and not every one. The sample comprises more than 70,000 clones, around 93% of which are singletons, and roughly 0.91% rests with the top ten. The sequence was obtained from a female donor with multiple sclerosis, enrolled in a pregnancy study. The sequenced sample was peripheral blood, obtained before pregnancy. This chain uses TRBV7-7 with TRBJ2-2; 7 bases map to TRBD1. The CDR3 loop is CASSEDRRTGELFF. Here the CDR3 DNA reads TGTGCCAGCAGCGAGGACAGGCGAACCGGGGAGCTGTTTTTT.